What follows is one T cell receptor beta chain and its context. Its antigen remains unknown. This record comes from a study of radiotherapy plus CTLA-4 blockade in lung cancer. Clones were read by immunoSEQ multiplex PCR, and TCRdb kept only the in-frame ones, dropping some. Here the sample spans some 49,000 clones, 85% being singletons. The germline CDR1 and CDR2 sequences are MDHEN and SYDVKM. Trimming at V came to 8 bases and at J to 3 bases, leaving 22 bases not matched to a gene. The CDR3 totals 18 residues. Study outcomes and limitations: Per reports, early blood T cell clone dynamics, plus interferon-beta, forecast response most strongly. Tumor-derived TCR clones expanded in blood after radiotherapy plus ipilimumab.

The source is a human donor with non-small cell lung cancer whose response to radiotherapy plus ipilimumab could not be evaluated. The V gene is TRBV28, the J gene TRBJ2-7; 7 nucleotides align to TRBD2. Sequencing used peripheral blood, obtained from a patient treated with radiotherapy plus ipilimumab. CDR3 sequence reads: CASHSTKEGRAGRYEQYF. The CDR3 DNA reads as TGTGCCAGCCATTCCACAAAAGAAGGCAGAGCGGGACGCTACGAGCAGTACTTC.